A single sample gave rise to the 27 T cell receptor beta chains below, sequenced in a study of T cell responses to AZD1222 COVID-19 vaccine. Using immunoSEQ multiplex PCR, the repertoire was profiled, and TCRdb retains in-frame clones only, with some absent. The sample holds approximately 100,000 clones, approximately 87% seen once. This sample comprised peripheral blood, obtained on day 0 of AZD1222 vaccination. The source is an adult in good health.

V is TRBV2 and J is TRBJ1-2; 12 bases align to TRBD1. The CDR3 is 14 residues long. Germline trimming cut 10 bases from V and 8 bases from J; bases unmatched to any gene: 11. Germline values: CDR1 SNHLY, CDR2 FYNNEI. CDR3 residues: CANERDRGLKGYTF. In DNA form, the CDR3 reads TGTGCCAACGAACGGGACAGGGGGCTAAAGGGCTACACCTTC.

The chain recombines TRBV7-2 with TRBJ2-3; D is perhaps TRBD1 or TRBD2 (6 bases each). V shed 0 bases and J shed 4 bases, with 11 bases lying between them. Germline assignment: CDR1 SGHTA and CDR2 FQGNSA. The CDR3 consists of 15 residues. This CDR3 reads CASSLAPGASDTQYF. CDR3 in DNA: TGTGCCAGCAGCTTAGCTCCGGGGGCATCAGATACGCAGTATTTT. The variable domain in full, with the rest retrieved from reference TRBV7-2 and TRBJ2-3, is GAGVSQSPSNKVTEKGKDVELRCDPISGHTALYWYRQSLGQGLEFLIYFQGNSAPDKSGLPSDRFSAERTGGSVSTLTIQRTQQEDSAVYLCASSLAPGASDTQYFGPGTRLTVL.

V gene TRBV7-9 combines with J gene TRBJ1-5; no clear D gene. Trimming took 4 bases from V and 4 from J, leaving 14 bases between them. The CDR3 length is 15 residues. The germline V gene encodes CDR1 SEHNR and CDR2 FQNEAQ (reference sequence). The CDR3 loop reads CASSSLEGINQPQHF. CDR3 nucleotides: TGTGCCAGCAGCTCCTTAGAGGGCATTAATCAGCCCCAGCATTTT. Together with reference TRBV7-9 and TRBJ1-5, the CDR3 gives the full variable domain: DTGVSQNPRHKITKRGQNVTFRCDPISEHNRLYWYRQTLGQGPEFLTYFQNEAQLEKSRLLSDRFSAERPKGSFSTLEIQRTEQGDSAMYLCASSSLEGINQPQHFGDGTRLSIL.

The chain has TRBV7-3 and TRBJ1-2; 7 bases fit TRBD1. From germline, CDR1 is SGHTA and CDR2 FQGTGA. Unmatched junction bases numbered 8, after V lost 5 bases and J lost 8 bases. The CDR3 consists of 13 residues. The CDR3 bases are TGTGCCAGCAGCCCGCAGGGGGGGCTCGGCTACACCTTC. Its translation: CASSPQGGLGYTF.

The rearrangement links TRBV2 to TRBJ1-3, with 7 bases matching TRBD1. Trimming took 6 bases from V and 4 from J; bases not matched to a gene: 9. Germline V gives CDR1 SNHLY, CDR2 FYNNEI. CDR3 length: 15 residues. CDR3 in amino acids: CASRLGTASGNTIYF. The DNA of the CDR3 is TGTGCCAGCAGGCTCGGGACAGCATCAGGAAACACCATATATTTT.

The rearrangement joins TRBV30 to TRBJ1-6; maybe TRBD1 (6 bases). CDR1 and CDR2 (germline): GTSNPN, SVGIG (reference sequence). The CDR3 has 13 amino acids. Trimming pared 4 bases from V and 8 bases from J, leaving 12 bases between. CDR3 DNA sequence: TGTGCCTGGAAGGTGGACAGAGATTCACCCCTCCACTTT. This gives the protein CAWKVDRDSPLHF.

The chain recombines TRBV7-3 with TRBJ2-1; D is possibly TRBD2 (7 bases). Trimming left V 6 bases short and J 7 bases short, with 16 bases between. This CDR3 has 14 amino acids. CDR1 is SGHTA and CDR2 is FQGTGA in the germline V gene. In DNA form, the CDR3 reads TGTGCCAGCAGTCGGGGGGCAACCGAAAATGAGCAGTTCTTC. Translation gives CASSRGATENEQFF.

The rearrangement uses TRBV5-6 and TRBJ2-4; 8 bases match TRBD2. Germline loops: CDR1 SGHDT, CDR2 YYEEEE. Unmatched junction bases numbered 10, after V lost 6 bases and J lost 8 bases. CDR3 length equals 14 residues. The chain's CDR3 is CASTLTSVQDIQYF. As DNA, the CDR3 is TGTGCCAGCACCCTGACTAGCGTTCAGGACATTCAGTACTTC. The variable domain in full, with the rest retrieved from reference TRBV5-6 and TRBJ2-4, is DAGVTQSPTHLIKTRGQQVTLRCSPKSGHDTVSWYQQALGQGPQFIFQYYEEEERQRGNFPDRFSGHQFPNYSSELNVNALLLGDSALYLCASTLTSVQDIQYFGAGTRLSVL.

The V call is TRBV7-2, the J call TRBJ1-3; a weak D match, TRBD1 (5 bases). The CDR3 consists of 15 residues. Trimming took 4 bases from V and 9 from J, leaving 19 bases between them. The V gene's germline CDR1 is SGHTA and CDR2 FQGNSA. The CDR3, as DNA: TGTGCCAGCAGCTGGGGGACTTCTGGAGGACCCACCATATATTTT. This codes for CASSWGTSGGPTIYF.

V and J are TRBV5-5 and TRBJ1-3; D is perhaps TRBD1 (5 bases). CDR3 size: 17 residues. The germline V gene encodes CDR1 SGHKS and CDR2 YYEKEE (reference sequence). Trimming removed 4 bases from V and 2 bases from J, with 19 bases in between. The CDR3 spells CASSHINAGRAGNTIYF. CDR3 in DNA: TGTGCCAGCAGCCACATTAATGCAGGGAGGGCTGGAAACACCATATATTTT.

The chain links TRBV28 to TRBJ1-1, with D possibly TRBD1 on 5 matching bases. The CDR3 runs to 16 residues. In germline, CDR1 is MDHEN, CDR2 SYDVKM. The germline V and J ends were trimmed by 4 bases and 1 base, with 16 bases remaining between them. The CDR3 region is CASSSPGPTGNTEAFF. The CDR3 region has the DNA TGTGCCAGCAGTTCCCCGGGGCCGACGGGGAACACTGAAGCTTTCTTT.

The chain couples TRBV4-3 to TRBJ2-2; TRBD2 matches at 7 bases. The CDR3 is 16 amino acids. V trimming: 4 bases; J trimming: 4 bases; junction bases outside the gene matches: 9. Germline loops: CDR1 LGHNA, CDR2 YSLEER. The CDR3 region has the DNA TGCGCCAGCAGCCCTGGGGAGGGACGGGTCACCGGGGAGCTGTTTTTT. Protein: CASSPGEGRVTGELFF.

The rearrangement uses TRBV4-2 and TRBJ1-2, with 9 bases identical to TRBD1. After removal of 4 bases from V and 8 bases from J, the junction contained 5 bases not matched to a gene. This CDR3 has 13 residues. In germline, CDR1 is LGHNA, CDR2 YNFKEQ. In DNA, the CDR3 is TGTGCCAGCAGCCCACAGGGGGCGCAGGGCTACACCTTC. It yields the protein CASSPQGAQGYTF.

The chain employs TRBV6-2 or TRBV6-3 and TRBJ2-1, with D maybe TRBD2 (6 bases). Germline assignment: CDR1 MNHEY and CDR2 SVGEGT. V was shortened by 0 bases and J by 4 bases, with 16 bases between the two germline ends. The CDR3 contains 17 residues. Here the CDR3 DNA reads TGTGCCAGCAGTTACTCGGCCCCGCGGGGCGTATACAATGAGCAGTTCTTC. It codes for CASSYSAPRGVYNEQFF.

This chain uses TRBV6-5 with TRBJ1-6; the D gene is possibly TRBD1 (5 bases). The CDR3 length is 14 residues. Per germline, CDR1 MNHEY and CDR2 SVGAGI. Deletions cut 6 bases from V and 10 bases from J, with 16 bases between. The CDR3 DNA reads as TGTGCCAGCAGCCCCGGGTTGGGGACCTCACCCCTCCACTTT. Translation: CASSPGLGTSPLHF.

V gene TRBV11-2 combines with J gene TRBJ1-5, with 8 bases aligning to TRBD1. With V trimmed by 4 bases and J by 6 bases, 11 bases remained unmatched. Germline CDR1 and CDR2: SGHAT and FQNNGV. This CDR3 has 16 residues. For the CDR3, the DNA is TGTGCCAGCAGCTCAACAACCCAGGGGGCAAGTCAGCCCCAGCATTTT. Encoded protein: CASSSTTQGASQPQHF.

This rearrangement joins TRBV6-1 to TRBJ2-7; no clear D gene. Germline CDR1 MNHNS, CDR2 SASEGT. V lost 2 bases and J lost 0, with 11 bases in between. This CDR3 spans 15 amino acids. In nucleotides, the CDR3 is TGTGCCAGCAGTGAATGGGCAGGTTTCTCCTACGAGCAGTACTTC. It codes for CASSEWAGFSYEQYF.

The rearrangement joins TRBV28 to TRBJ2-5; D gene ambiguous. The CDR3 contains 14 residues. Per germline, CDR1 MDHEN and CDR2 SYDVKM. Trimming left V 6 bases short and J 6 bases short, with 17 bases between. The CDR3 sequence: CASSSSWSFQTQYF. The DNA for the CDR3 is TGTGCCAGCAGCTCCTCTTGGAGTTTTCAGACCCAGTACTTC.

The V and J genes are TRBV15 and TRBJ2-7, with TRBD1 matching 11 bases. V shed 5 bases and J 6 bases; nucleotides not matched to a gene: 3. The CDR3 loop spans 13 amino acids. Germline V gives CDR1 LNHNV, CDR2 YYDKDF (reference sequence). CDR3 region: CATSGQGAFEQYF. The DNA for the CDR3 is TGTGCCACCAGCGGACAGGGGGCTTTCGAGCAGTACTTC.

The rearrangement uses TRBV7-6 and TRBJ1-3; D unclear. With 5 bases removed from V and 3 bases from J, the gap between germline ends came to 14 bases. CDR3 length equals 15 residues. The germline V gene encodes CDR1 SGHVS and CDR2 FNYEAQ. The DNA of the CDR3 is TGTGCCAGCAGCCCCGCCGAGGGATTTGGAAACACCATATATTTT. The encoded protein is CASSPAEGFGNTIYF.

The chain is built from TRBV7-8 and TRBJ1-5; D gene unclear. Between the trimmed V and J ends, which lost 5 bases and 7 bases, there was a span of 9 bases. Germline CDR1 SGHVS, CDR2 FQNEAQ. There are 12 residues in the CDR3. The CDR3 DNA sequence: TGTGCCAGCAGCCTAAATCGGCAGCCCCAGCATTTT. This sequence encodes CASSLNRQPQHF. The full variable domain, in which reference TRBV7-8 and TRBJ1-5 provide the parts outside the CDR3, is GAGVSQSPRYKVAKRGQDVALRCDPISGHVSLFWYQQALGQGPEFLTYFQNEAQLDKSGLPSDRFFAERPEGSVSTLKIQRTQQEDSAVYLCASSLNRQPQHFGDGTRLSIL.

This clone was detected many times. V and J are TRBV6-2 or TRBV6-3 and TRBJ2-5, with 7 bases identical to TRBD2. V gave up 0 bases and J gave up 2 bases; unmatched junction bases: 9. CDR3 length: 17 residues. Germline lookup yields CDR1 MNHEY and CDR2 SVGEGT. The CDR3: CASSYSILAAMQETQYF. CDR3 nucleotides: TGTGCCAGCAGTTACTCGATCCTAGCGGCTATGCAAGAGACCCAGTACTTC.

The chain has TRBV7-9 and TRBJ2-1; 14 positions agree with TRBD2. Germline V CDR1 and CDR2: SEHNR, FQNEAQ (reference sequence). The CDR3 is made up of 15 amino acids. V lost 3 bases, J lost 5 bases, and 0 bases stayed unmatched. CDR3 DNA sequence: TGTGCCAGCAGCTTGGGACTAGCGGGGGACAATGAGCAGTTCTTC. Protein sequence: CASSLGLAGDNEQFF.

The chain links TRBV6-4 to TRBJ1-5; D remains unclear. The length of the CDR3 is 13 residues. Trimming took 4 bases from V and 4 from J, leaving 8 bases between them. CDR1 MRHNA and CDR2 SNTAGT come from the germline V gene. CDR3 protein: CASSVFQNQPQHF. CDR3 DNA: TGTGCCAGCAGTGTCTTTCAAAATCAGCCCCAGCATTTT.

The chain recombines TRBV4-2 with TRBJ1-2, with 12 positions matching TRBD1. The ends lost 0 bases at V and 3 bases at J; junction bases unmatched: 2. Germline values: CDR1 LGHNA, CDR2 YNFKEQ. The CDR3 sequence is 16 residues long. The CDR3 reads CASSQEGTGGDYGYTF. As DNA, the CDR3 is TGTGCCAGCAGCCAAGAAGGGACAGGGGGCGACTATGGCTACACCTTC.

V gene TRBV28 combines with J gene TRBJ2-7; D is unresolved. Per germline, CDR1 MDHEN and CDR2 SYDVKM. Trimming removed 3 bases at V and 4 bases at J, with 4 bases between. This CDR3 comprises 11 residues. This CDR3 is CASSFRYEQYF. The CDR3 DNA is TGTGCCAGCAGTTTTAGGTACGAGCAGTACTTC.

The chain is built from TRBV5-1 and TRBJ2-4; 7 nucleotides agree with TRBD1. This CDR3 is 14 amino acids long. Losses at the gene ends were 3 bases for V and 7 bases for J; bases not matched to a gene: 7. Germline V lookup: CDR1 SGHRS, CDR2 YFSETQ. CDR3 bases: TGCGCCAGCAGCTGGGACAGTGTATCGAACATTCAGTACTTC. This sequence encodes CASSWDSVSNIQYF.